This TCR beta chain was obtained from a study of blood T cell repertoires in COVID-19. Residents of about two dozen US areas, aged roughly 18 to 89 years, made up the participants. Assignment of participants to cohorts was predicated upon participant-reported clinical history. Study processing details: Quantification of nucleated cells was approximated via reference gene primer amplification. Data came from immunoSEQ multiplex PCR; TCRdb stores just in-frame clones and leaves some out. That table supplies the V and J calls and clone size; D and trimming were determined from the DNA. The table has 200,000 to 250,000 clones, around 90% seen once; the top ten hold 6% to 7%. Germline lookup yields CDR1 KGHDR and CDR2 SFDVKD. V was cut by 5 bases and J by 5 bases, with 12 bases left in between. There are 14 residues in the CDR3.

The rearrangement links TRBV24-1 to TRBJ2-1, with D possibly matching TRBD1 (7 bases). The sequence derives from a woman in her twenties or thirties with acute COVID-19. The sequencing sample was made of PBMCs or T cells enriched from blood (not recorded which). CDR3 sequence reads: CATSAEGADNEQFF. CDR3 coding DNA: TGTGCCACCAGTGCGGAGGGGGCGGACAATGAGCAGTTCTTC.